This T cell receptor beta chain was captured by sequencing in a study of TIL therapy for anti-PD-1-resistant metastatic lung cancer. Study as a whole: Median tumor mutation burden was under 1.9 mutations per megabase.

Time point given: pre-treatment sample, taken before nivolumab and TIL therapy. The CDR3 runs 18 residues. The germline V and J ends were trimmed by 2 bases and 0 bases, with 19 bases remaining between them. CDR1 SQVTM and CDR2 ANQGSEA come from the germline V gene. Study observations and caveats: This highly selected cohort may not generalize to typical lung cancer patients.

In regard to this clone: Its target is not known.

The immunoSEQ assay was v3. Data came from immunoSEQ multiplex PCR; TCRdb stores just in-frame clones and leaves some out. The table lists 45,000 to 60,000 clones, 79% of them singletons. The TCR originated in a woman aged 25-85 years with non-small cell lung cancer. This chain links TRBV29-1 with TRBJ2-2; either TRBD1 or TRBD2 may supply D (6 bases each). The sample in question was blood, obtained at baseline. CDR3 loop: CSVETVRGDFANTGELFF. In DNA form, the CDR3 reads TGCAGCGTTGAAACTGTTAGGGGGGACTTCGCGAACACCGGGGAGCTGTTTTTT.